The 27 T cell receptor beta chains given below trace back to one sample, sequenced in a study of regulatory T cells in long-lasting Graves disease. The TCR beta library used iRepertoire HTBI primers with Arm-PCR amplification of CDR3. From the multiplex PCR reads, TCRdb called clonotypes with MiXCR, one entry per CDR3 protein. The sample yields about 220,000 distinct CDR3 sequences, around 19% seen once. Documented time point: newly diagnosed GD, antithyroid drugs for less than 3 months. The TCR library was made from RNA extracted from PBMCs. The same data also contributed to another study, on T cells in Graves' hyperthyroidism and ophthalmopathy.

The sequencing here drew on peripheral blood mononuclear cells (PBMCs), taken at new diagnosis, from a patient treated with antithyroid drugs. The receptors shown here come from a woman aged 30 to 39 with Graves disease.

V usage is TRBV20-1 and J usage is TRBJ1-1; D is possibly TRBD1 (6 bases). The V gene lost 8 bases and the J gene lost 2 bases, with 18 bases spanning the gap. The CDR3 runs to 14 residues. Per germline, CDR1 DFQATT and CDR2 SNEGSKA (reference sequence). The CDR3 sequence is CSYGRGGVNTEAFF. CDR3 DNA: TGCAGTTACGGGAGGGGGGGGGTAAACACTGAAGCTTTCTTT.

This clonotype was detected a few times. This may stem from a read error, because a much larger clone lies one nucleotide away. The chain links TRBV2 to TRBJ2-1; D gene ambiguous. CDR3 size: 13 residues. Germline assignment: CDR1 SNHLY and CDR2 FYNNEI. V lost 10 bases and J 4 bases, leaving 14 bases between the germline ends. The CDR3 loop reads CANILDGYNEQFF. The CDR3 DNA is TGTGCCAACATCTTGGACGGATACAATGAGCAGTTCTTC.

This clonotype was seen repeatedly, ten times or more. The rearrangement joins TRBV7-9 to TRBJ2-5, with TRBD2 matching over 12 bases. The length of the CDR3 is 16 residues. Germline CDR1 and CDR2: SEHNR and FQNEAQ (reference sequence). The J segment lost 5 bases and the V segment lost 5 bases, leaving 9 bases of the junction unmatched. CDR3 region: CASSPLAGGPGETQYF. DNA for the CDR3: TGTGCCAGCAGCCCCCTAGCGGGAGGGCCGGGGGAGACCCAGTACTTC.

This clonotype was recorded at least ten times. This sequence joins TRBV28 and TRBJ1-2; D may be TRBD1 (5 bases). Germline loops: CDR1 MDHEN, CDR2 SYDVKM. With 2 bases removed from V and 4 bases from J, the gap between germline ends came to 11 bases. This CDR3 has 14 residues. The CDR3 here is CASSLPGRVYGYTF. CDR3 in DNA: TGTGCCAGCAGTTTACCGGGACGGGTCTATGGCTACACCTTC.

This clonotype was recorded at least ten times. The J gene is TRBJ2-2, the V gene TRBV24-1; possibly TRBD2 for D (5 bases). Trimming left V 4 bases short and J 4 bases short, with 18 bases between. The germline V gene encodes CDR1 KGHDR and CDR2 SFDVKD. This CDR3 comprises 17 residues. CDR3 protein: CATSDRSGVMVTGELFF. CDR3 bases: TGTGCCACCAGTGACCGTTCCGGGGTTATGGTCACCGGGGAGCTGTTTTTT.

The table lists this clonotype with many counts. The J gene is TRBJ2-1, the V gene TRBV20-1; 8 bases agree with TRBD2. V shed 5 bases and J 4 bases; nucleotides not matched to a gene: 7. Germline CDR1 is DFQATT and CDR2 is SNEGSKA (reference sequence). The CDR3 consists of 14 residues. The CDR3 is CSADRLATYNEQFF. CDR3 nucleotide sequence: TGCAGTGCTGATCGACTAGCGACGTACAATGAGCAGTTCTTC.

This clonotype was seen repeatedly, ten times or more. The chain carries TRBV20-1 and TRBJ2-7; D is possibly TRBD2 (6 bases). The CDR3 has 13 residues. Germline loops: CDR1 DFQATT, CDR2 SNEGSKA (reference sequence). The V gene lost 2 bases and the J gene lost 3 bases, with 11 bases spanning the gap. Here the CDR3 reads CSARLAHLYEQYF. CDR3 sequence (DNA): TGCAGTGCTAGACTAGCGCATCTCTACGAGCAGTACTTC.

This clonotype came up a few times. CDR3 nucleotide sequence: TGTGCCAGCAGCCTCTATTTTTCGGCAACTAATGAAAAACTGTTTTTT. Amino acid sequence: CASSLYFSATNEKLFF. This rearrangement joins TRBV4-2 to TRBJ1-4; D unresolved. The CDR3 is 16 amino acids. Germline V lookup: CDR1 LGHNA, CDR2 YNFKEQ. V gave up 4 bases and J gave up 0 bases, with 12 bases separating them.

This clonotype showed up many times. The chain joins TRBV20-1 to TRBJ2-2; weak D call: TRBD1 (5 bases). Between the trimmed V and J ends, which lost 0 bases and 1 base, there was a span of 15 bases. The CDR3 consists of 17 residues. From germline, CDR1 is DFQATT and CDR2 SNEGSKA (reference sequence). CDR3 in amino acids: CSARDMDKGLNTGELFF. The CDR3 nucleotides are TGCAGTGCTAGAGATATGGACAAGGGTCTGAACACCGGGGAGCTGTTTTTT.

This clonotype was counted at least ten times. This chain connects TRBV18 to TRBJ2-7; maybe TRBD1 (6 bases). Looked up from germline, CDR1 is KGHSH and CDR2 is LQKENI. Trimming took 3 bases from V and 4 from J, leaving 13 bases between them. This CDR3 comprises 14 residues. The CDR3 bases are TGTGCCAGCTCACCGGTCAGGGGCTGGTACGAGCAGTACTTC. It codes for CASSPVRGWYEQYF. The full variable domain, in which reference TRBV18 and TRBJ2-7 provide the parts outside the CDR3, is NAGVMQNPRHLVRRRGQEARLRCSPMKGHSHVYWYRQLPEEGLKFMVYLQKENIIDESGMPKERFSAEFPKEGPSILRIQQVVRGDSAAYFCASSPVRGWYEQYFGPGTRLTVT.

Ten or more counts support this clonotype. V usage is TRBV2 and J usage is TRBJ2-3; D may be TRBD1 (6 bases). The V and J ends lost 4 bases and 2 bases respectively, with 13 bases between them. Germline lookup yields CDR1 SNHLY and CDR2 FYNNEI. There are 15 residues in the CDR3. The CDR3 nucleotides read TGTGCCAGCAGTGGACATGGGGGCACCACAGATACGCAGTATTTT. Translated: CASSGHGGTTDTQYF.

This clonotype was seen ten or more times. V gene TRBV2 combines with J gene TRBJ1-5, with D hard to call. Trimming took 5 bases from V and 0 from J, leaving 8 bases between them. The CDR3 spans 14 residues. Germline V gives CDR1 SNHLY, CDR2 FYNNEI. CDR3 sequence (DNA): TGTGCCAGCAGTAGACGGAATAGCAATCAGCCCCAGCATTTT. This codes for CASSRRNSNQPQHF.

This clonotype was counted between two and nine times. Being one base from a much bigger clone, this may be a read error. CDR3 sequence: CASRTVGTGGSYNEQFF. In DNA form, the CDR3 reads TGTGCCAGCAGAACCGTAGGGACAGGGGGCTCCTACAATGAGCAGTTCTTC. This chain connects TRBV27 to TRBJ2-1, with 11 bases identical to TRBD1. V was pared by 6 bases and J by 0 bases, with 7 bases of the junction left unmatched. The CDR3 has 17 residues. The germline CDR1 and CDR2 sequences are MNHEY and SMNVEV (reference sequence).

The rearrangement joins TRBV6-1 to TRBJ1-1; no clear D gene. Germline V gene data show CDR1 as MNHNS and CDR2 as SASEGT. The CDR3 runs to 13 residues. The V end lost 7 bases, the J end lost 1 base, and 10 bases lay between the germline ends. The CDR3 DNA follows: TGTGCCAGCACGACACCTGAGAACACTGAAGCTTTCTTT. It translates to CASTTPENTEAFF.

This clonotype was seen ten or more times. This sequence joins TRBV5-4 and TRBJ2-2, with TRBD2 as a possible D gene (6 bases). The V gene's germline CDR1 is SGHNT and CDR2 YYREEE (reference sequence). Trimming stripped 1 base from V and 6 bases from J, with 10 bases between. The CDR3 is 14 residues long. CDR3 nucleotide sequence: TGTGCCAGCAGCTTGACTAGCAGAGCCGGGGAGCTGTTTTTT. It is translated as CASSLTSRAGELFF. The full variable domain, completed using reference TRBV5-4 and TRBJ2-2, is ETGVTQSPTHLIKTRGQQVTLRCSSQSGHNTVSWYQQALGQGPQFIFQYYREEENGRGNFPPRFSGLQFPNYSSELNVNALELDDSALYLCASSLTSRAGELFFGEGSRLTVL.

This clonotype appeared many times. The gene calls are TRBV20-1 and TRBJ2-7; D possibly corresponds to TRBD2 (6 bases). V shed 0 bases and J shed 5 bases, with 17 bases lying between them. Per germline, CDR1 DFQATT and CDR2 SNEGSKA (reference sequence). This CDR3 has 15 residues. CDR3 in amino acids: CSARDHEREWHEQYF. CDR3 in DNA: TGCAGTGCTAGAGATCATGAACGGGAGTGGCACGAGCAGTACTTC.

This clonotype was observed many times. The chain has TRBV2 and TRBJ1-2, with 7 bases identical to TRBD1. Germline values: CDR1 SNHLY, CDR2 FYNNEI. CDR3 length equals 13 residues. The ends lost 7 bases at V and 8 bases at J; junction bases unmatched: 10. This CDR3 reads CASTQGGFGGYTF. CDR3 sequence (DNA): TGTGCCAGCACTCAGGGGGGGTTCGGGGGCTACACCTTC.

The sample holds many counts of this clonotype. This chain uses TRBV27 with TRBJ1-1; D is ambiguous. The germline CDR1 and CDR2 sequences are MNHEY and SMNVEV (reference sequence). Deletions cut 6 bases from V and 4 bases from J, with 15 bases between. The CDR3 is 14 residues long. The CDR3 nucleotides read TGTGCCAGCAGCCCGAGGGTGGGAGGCACTGAAGCTTTCTTT. Residues: CASSPRVGGTEAFF.

This rearrangement joins TRBV4-3 to TRBJ2-3, with D maybe TRBD2 (5 bases). CDR3 size: 16 residues. Germline V gives CDR1 LGHNA, CDR2 YSLEER. The germline V and J ends were trimmed by 1 base and 4 bases, with 15 bases remaining between them. Here the CDR3 reads CASSQGLTGSADTQYF. As DNA, the CDR3 is TGCGCCAGCAGCCAAGGTTTAACGGGAAGCGCAGATACGCAGTATTTT.

This clonotype was recorded at least ten times. This chain joins TRBV14 and TRBJ2-7; 9 bases align to TRBD1. This CDR3 spans 14 amino acids. J lost 5 bases, V lost 4 bases, and 6 bases had no gene match. CDR1 is SGHDN, CDR2 FVKESK, per germline. The CDR3 DNA sequence: TGTGCCAGCAGCCCTCAACAGGGGGCCCACGAGCAGTACTTC. Its translation is CASSPQQGAHEQYF.

CDR3 loop: CASSIRLYEGYTF. The DNA of the CDR3 is TGTGCCAGTAGTATACGCCTGTATGAAGGCTACACCTTC. This sequence joins TRBV19 and TRBJ1-2; D is uncertain. Trimming left V 2 bases short and J 8 bases short, with 12 bases between. This CDR3 is 13 amino acids long. CDR1 LNHDA and CDR2 SQIVND come from the germline V gene (reference sequence).

V and J are TRBV28 and TRBJ1-6, with unresolved D. The germline V gene encodes CDR1 MDHEN and CDR2 SYDVKM. This CDR3 has 16 amino acids. V was cut by 2 bases and J by 0 bases, with 8 bases left in between. CDR3 DNA sequence: TGTGCCAGCAGTTTACCCCTGACCTCCTATAATTCACCCCTCCACTTT. It encodes CASSLPLTSYNSPLHF.

This clonotype was observed many times. This chain connects TRBV12-3 or TRBV12-4 to TRBJ2-2; no clear D gene. Trimming left V 6 bases short and J 9 bases short, with 11 bases between. CDR3 size: 12 residues. CDR3 in amino acids: CASRSGRRELFF. The CDR3 DNA reads TGTGCCAGCAGATCGGGCCGCCGGGAGCTGTTTTTT.

The V and J genes are TRBV19 and TRBJ1-2; 8 nucleotides match TRBD1. Losses at the gene ends were 6 bases for V and 6 bases for J; bases not matched to a gene: 12. The germline CDR1 and CDR2 sequences are LNHDA and SQIVND (reference sequence). The CDR3 is made up of 15 amino acids. The CDR3, as DNA: TGTGCCAGTAGCGGAATGTGGACAGGGCGGAATGGCTACACCTTC. This encodes CASSGMWTGRNGYTF.

By share, this clonotype ranks as medium-sized. The CDR3 region has the DNA TGTGCCAGCTCACCAATTGCGGTCTCCTACAATGAGCAGTTCTTC. It encodes CASSPIAVSYNEQFF. The V and J genes are TRBV18 and TRBJ2-1; D gene ambiguous. V was shortened by 2 bases and J by 0 bases, with 8 bases between the two germline ends. Germline CDR1 and CDR2: KGHSH and LQKENI. This CDR3 comprises 15 residues.

V gene TRBV10-2 combines with J gene TRBJ1-1; TRBD1 matches at 8 bases. With V trimmed by 4 bases and J by 4 bases, 2 bases remained unmatched. This CDR3 comprises 13 residues. Germline values: CDR1 WSHSY, CDR2 SAAADI. The CDR3 sequence is CASSVQGGTEAFF. The CDR3, as DNA: TGCGCCAGCAGTGTACAGGGGGGCACTGAAGCTTTCTTT.

V and J are TRBV18 and TRBJ2-3; 8 bases map to TRBD1. V lost 2 bases and J lost 4; bases outside the gene matches: 2. Germline assignment: CDR1 KGHSH and CDR2 LQKENI. This CDR3 has 14 residues. CDR3: CASSPGQGSDTQYF. The CDR3 DNA follows: TGTGCCAGCTCACCAGGACAGGGTTCAGATACGCAGTATTTT.